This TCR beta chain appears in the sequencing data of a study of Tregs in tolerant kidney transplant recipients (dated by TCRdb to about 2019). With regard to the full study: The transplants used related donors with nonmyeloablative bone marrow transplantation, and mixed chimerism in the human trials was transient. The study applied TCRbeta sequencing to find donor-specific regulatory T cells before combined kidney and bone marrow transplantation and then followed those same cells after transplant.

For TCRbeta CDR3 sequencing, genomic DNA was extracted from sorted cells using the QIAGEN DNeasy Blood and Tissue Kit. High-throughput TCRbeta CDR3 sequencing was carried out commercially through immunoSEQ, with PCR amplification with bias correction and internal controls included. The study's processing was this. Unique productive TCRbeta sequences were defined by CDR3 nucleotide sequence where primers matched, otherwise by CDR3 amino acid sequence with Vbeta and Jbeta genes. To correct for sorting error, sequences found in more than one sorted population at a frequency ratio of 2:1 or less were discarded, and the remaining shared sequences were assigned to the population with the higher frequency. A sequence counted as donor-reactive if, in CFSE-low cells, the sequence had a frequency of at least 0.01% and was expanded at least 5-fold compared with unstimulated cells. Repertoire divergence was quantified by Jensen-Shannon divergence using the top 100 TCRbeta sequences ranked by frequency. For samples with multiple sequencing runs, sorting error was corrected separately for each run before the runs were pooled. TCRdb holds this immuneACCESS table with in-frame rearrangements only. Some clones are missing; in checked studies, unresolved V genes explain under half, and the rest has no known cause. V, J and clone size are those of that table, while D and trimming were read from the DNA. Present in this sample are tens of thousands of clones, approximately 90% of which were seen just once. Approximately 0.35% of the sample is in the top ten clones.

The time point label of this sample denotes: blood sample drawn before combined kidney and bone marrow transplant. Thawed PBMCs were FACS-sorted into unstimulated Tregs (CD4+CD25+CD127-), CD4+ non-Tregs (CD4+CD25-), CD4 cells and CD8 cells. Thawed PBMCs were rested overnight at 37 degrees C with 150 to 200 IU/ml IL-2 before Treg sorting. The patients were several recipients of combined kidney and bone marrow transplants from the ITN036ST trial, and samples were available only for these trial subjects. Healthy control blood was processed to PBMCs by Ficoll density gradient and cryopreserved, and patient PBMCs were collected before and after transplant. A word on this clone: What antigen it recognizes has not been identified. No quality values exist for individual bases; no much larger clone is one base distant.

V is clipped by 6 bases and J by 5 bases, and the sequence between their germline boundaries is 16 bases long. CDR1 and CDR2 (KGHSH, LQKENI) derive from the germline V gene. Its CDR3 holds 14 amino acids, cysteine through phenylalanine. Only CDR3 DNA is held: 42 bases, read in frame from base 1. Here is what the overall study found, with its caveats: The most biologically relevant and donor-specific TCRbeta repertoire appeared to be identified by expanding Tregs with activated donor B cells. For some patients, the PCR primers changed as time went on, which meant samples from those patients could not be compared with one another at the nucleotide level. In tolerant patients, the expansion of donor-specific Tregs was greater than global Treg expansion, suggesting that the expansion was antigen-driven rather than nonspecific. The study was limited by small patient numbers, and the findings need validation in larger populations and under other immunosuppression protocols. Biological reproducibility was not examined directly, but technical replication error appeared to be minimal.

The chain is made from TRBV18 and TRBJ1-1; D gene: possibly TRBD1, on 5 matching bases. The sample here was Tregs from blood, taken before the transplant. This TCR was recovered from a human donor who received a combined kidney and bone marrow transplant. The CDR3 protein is CASSPGVGWTEAFF. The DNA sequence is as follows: TGTGCCAGCTCCCCGGGGGTGGGCTGGACTGAAGCTTTCTTT.